The 7 T cell receptor beta chains in this list originate from one sample, sequenced in a study of identical twins. TCRdb processed the 5' RACE reads anew with MiXCR; each CDR3 protein has one entry. The sample records about 530,000 distinct CDR3 sequences, around 15% being singletons. These same data were also listed under a study on yellow fever vaccine responses in identical twins.

Sequencing was carried out using CD4+ T cells sorted from blood. The receptors were gathered from a woman aged 18-29 years in good health.

In this sample, this clonotype turned up many times. The V gene is TRBV5-1, the J gene TRBJ2-3; no definite D call. This CDR3 is 16 amino acids long. From germline, CDR1 is SGHRS and CDR2 YFSETQ. Between the trimmed V and J ends, which lost 0 bases and 6 bases, there was a span of 17 bases. CDR3 bases: TGCGCCAGCAGCTTGGGCCGGGCCTCCGCTGCGGATACGCAGTATTTT. Its translation is CASSLGRASAADTQYF.

This clonotype occurred a few times. The chain recombines TRBV3-1 with TRBJ1-5, with TRBD1 as a possible D gene (5 bases). This CDR3 region has 14 residues. V shed 1 base and J shed 7 bases, with 11 bases lying between them. CDR1 is LGHDT, CDR2 YNNKEL, per germline (reference sequence). CDR3 sequence reads: CASSQGHWGQPQHF. The DNA of the CDR3 is TGTGCCAGCAGCCAAGGACATTGGGGGCAGCCCCAGCATTTT.

The chain has TRBV25-1 and TRBJ2-3; D remains unclear. The CDR3 has 15 amino acids. From germline, CDR1 is MGHDK and CDR2 SYGVNS. Trimming took 2 bases from V and 0 from J, leaving 9 bases between them. DNA of the CDR3: TGTGCCAGCAGTGAAGCTAGTCGGAGCACAGATACGCAGTATTTT. Translation: CASSEASRSTDTQYF.

CDR3 sequence: CASRPVEGWTDTQYF. The CDR3, as DNA: TGTGCCAGCAGGCCCGTGGAGGGATGGACAGATACGCAGTATTTT. J is TRBJ2-3 and V is TRBV4-2, with D perhaps TRBD2 (6 bases). The CDR3 is 15 residues long. Germline loops: CDR1 LGHNA, CDR2 YNFKEQ. Trimming removed 6 bases from V and 3 bases from J, with 16 bases in between.

The chain has TRBV27 and TRBJ2-7; the D gene could be TRBD1 or TRBD2 (5 bases each). The V and J ends lost 5 bases and 2 bases respectively, with 16 bases between them. Per the germline V gene, CDR1 is MNHEY and CDR2 is SMNVEV (reference sequence). The CDR3 runs to 15 residues. The CDR3 sequence is CASSRDQAKAYEQYF. The DNA of the CDR3 is TGTGCCAGCAGTCGGGACCAGGCTAAGGCCTACGAGCAGTACTTC.

The chain has TRBV16 and TRBJ2-7; no clear D gene. V was clipped by 1 base and J by 3 bases, with 16 bases between them. The CDR3 sequence is 16 residues long. Germline values: CDR1 KGHSY, CDR2 FQNENV. CDR3 amino acids: CASSQYSFDRIYEQYF. DNA of the CDR3: TGTGCCAGCAGCCAATATTCGTTTGACCGTATCTACGAGCAGTACTTC.

The chain carries TRBV12-3 or TRBV12-4 and TRBJ2-7; 8 bases align to TRBD1. Trimming took 6 bases from V and 2 from J; bases not matched to a gene: 6. The length of the CDR3 is 14 residues. CDR3 residues: CASRDGQGAYEQYF. CDR3 DNA sequence: TGTGCCAGCAGGGACGGACAGGGAGCCTACGAGCAGTACTTC.